This TCR beta chain originates from a study of T cell responses to AZD1222 COVID-19 vaccine. The length of the CDR3 is 14 residues. Germline-derived CDR1 and CDR2 are MDHEN and SYDVKM. V was trimmed by 4 bases and J by 2 bases, leaving 6 bases between them. This clone is a singleton in its sample. Antigen unknown. Study results and caveats: Once two AZD1222 doses were given, Spike-specific TCR breadth and depth went up. Only 5 or 6 people who got AZD1222 tested seropositive at baseline.

Sequencing used immunoSEQ multiplex PCR; TCRdb keeps in-frame clones, though not all of them. The sample lists roughly 260,000 clones, 93% occurring once. This clonotype was obtained from an adult in good health. The chain uses TRBV28 and TRBJ1-6; D remains ambiguous. The specimen comprised peripheral blood, sampled on day 0 of AZD1222 vaccination. CDR3 region: CASSSQTYNSPLHF. CDR3 nucleotides: TGTGCCAGCAGTTCCCAGACCTATAATTCACCCCTCCACTTT.